What follows are 26 T cell receptor beta chains derived from one specimen sequenced in a study of human thymus T cells. Assay: immunoSEQ multiplex PCR; the TCRdb copy retains only in-frame clones and omits some. The sample lists more than 70,000 clones; roughly 96% were seen once. Corrective cardiac surgery supplied the resected thymus tissue. The sequenced sample consisted of thymus tissue. The source is a boy under two years old with a congenital heart defect but otherwise immunologically healthy.

CDR3 nucleotide sequence: TGCGCCAGCTCGACTCTCTCCGGGACTAGCCGCTACACCGGGGAGCTGTTTTTT. Translating it yields CASSTLSGTSRYTGELFF. The rearrangement links TRBV5-1 to TRBJ2-2, with TRBD2 identical over 9 bases. V lost 7 bases to trimming and J lost 3 bases; unmatched junction nucleotides: 16. CDR1 is SGHRS and CDR2 is YFSETQ in the germline V gene. CDR3 size: 18 residues.

The chain has TRBV4-3 and TRBJ2-3; D is possibly TRBD1 (5 bases). With 4 bases removed from V and 1 base from J, the gap between germline ends came to 21 bases. This CDR3 spans 18 amino acids. Germline V CDR1 and CDR2: LGHNA, YSLEER. Here the CDR3 reads CASSPEGAFTKGTDTQYF. CDR3 nucleotides: TGCGCCAGCAGCCCTGAAGGGGCTTTTACCAAGGGCACAGATACGCAGTATTTT.

The chain combines TRBV12-5 with TRBJ1-2, with D tentatively TRBD1 (5 bases). From germline, CDR1 is LGHNT and CDR2 FRNRAP. The CDR3 totals 15 residues. Trimming stripped 4 bases from V and 4 bases from J, with 16 bases between. DNA of the CDR3: TGTGCTAGTGGTTCTATAAGACAGTTCCTCTATGGCTACACCTTC. Amino acids: CASGSIRQFLYGYTF.

The rearrangement joins TRBV16 to TRBJ1-5, with D unresolved. The CDR3 runs to 14 residues. V lost 1 base to trimming and J lost 7 bases, with 11 bases between them. The germline gives CDR1 KGHSY, CDR2 FQNENV. CDR3 nucleotide sequence: TGTGCCAGCAGCCAATGTCCAGTTTTACAGCCCCAGCATTTT. It encodes CASSQCPVLQPQHF.

The chain uses TRBV18 and TRBJ2-2; 8 bases fit TRBD1. This CDR3 region has 15 residues. Germline V lookup: CDR1 KGHSH, CDR2 LQKENI. The junction had 3 bases not matched to a gene; V was cut back by 4 bases and J by 2 bases. The CDR3, as DNA: TGTGCCAGCTCACTTGACAGGGGTAACACCGGGGAGCTGTTTTTT. Its protein product is CASSLDRGNTGELFF.

The rearrangement links TRBV4-2 to TRBJ2-4, with D uncertain. Germline V gene data show CDR1 as LGHNA and CDR2 as YNFKEQ. Trimming left V 5 bases short and J 0 bases short, with 17 bases between. The CDR3 runs 17 residues. CDR3 in DNA: TGTGCCAGCAGCGCGTACGTCCACCTCATAGCCAAAAACATTCAGTACTTC. It is translated as CASSAYVHLIAKNIQYF.

The chain links TRBV11-2 to TRBJ2-2, with 9 nucleotides matching TRBD1. V shed 1 base and J 1 base; nucleotides not matched to a gene: 4. CDR1 and CDR2 from the germline V gene are SGHAT and FQNNGV. CDR3 length: 17 residues. As DNA, the CDR3 is TGTGCCAGCAGCTTAGGGTCGGGACAGGGGAACACCGGGGAGCTGTTTTTT. Amino acids: CASSLGSGQGNTGELFF.

The rearrangement uses TRBV5-1 and TRBJ2-7, with D perhaps matching TRBD1 (6 bases). CDR1 SGHRS and CDR2 YFSETQ come from the germline V gene. The CDR3 loop spans 13 amino acids. With 4 bases removed from V and 6 bases from J, the gap between germline ends came to 14 bases. This chain's CDR3 is CASSVHRAGEQYF. The CDR3 bases are TGCGCCAGCAGCGTTCACAGGGCGGGCGAGCAGTACTTC.

CDR3 nucleotide sequence: TGTGCCAGCAGCGTAGTCGGACCAGGGGAGGCCTGGTACGAGCAGTACTTC. It translates to CASSVVGPGEAWYEQYF. This sequence joins TRBV9 and TRBJ2-7; perhaps D is TRBD1 or TRBD2 (6 bases each). Germline CDR1 is SGDLS and CDR2 is YYNGEE. CDR3 length: 17 residues. The V and J ends lost 0 bases and 4 bases respectively, with 20 bases between them.

This chain joins TRBV27 and TRBJ2-4; possibly TRBD1 for D (5 bases). Germline CDR1 is MNHEY and CDR2 is SMNVEV (reference sequence). This CDR3 contains 15 residues. V was clipped by 7 bases and J by 0 bases, with 13 bases between them. CDR3 protein: CASTYRSVAKNIQYF. Here the CDR3 DNA reads TGTGCCAGCACGTACAGGTCCGTAGCCAAAAACATTCAGTACTTC.

This chain uses TRBV11-2 with TRBJ2-1; 13 bases map to TRBD2. Germline CDR1 is SGHAT and CDR2 is FQNNGV. The CDR3 is made up of 14 amino acids. The V gene end was trimmed by 8 bases and the J gene end by 7 bases; junction bases not matched to a gene: 5. The CDR3: CASQLAGGPNEQFF. The CDR3 region has the DNA TGTGCCAGCCAACTAGCGGGAGGGCCGAATGAGCAGTTCTTC.

V usage is TRBV6-1 and J usage is TRBJ2-7; 11 bases agree with TRBD2. The germline V gene has CDR1 MNHNS and CDR2 SASEGT. The CDR3 loop spans 15 amino acids. Trimming took 3 bases from V and 5 from J; bases not matched to a gene: 6. CDR3 nucleotide sequence: TGTGCCAGCAGTGACGAACTAGCGGGAGCGAACGAGCAGTACTTC. Its translation is CASSDELAGANEQYF.

The V gene is TRBV6-1, the J gene TRBJ1-4; D remains unclear. The V and J ends lost 2 bases and 0 bases respectively, with 10 bases between them. Germline CDR1 reads MNHNS; CDR2 reads SASEGT. The length of the CDR3 is 16 residues. CDR3 in amino acids: CASSETTNATNEKLFF. As DNA, the CDR3 is TGTGCCAGCAGTGAAACAACGAATGCAACTAATGAAAAACTGTTTTTT.

This chain joins TRBV5-1 and TRBJ2-1; tentatively, D is TRBD1 or TRBD2 (5 bases each). CDR1 is SGHRS, CDR2 YFSETQ, per germline. This CDR3 region has 13 residues. With 0 bases removed from V and 8 bases from J, the gap between germline ends came to 9 bases. This chain's CDR3 is CASSLAGSHEQFF. CDR3 nucleotide sequence: TGCGCCAGCAGCTTGGCAGGGAGTCATGAGCAGTTCTTC.

The rearrangement links TRBV19 to TRBJ1-2, with 7 bases fitting TRBD1. Germline V CDR1 and CDR2: LNHDA, SQIVND (reference sequence). The CDR3 is 13 residues long. Trimming cost V 8 bases and J 3 bases; bases outside gene matches: 6. The CDR3 sequence is CASLRGAYYGYTF. In DNA, the CDR3 is TGTGCCAGTCTCAGGGGGGCTTACTATGGCTACACCTTC.

The genes are TRBV4-1 and TRBJ1-5, with 7 bases lining up with TRBD1. The germline V gene has CDR1 MGHRA and CDR2 YSYEKL. V gave up 4 bases and J gave up 5 bases; unmatched junction bases: 5. This CDR3 has 14 residues. CDR3: CASSPRQGHQPQHF. As DNA, the CDR3 is TGCGCCAGCAGCCCTCGACAGGGTCATCAGCCCCAGCATTTT.

The chain combines TRBV28 with TRBJ1-2, with D tentatively TRBD1 (6 bases). Trimming removed 3 bases at V and 5 bases at J, with 13 bases between. There are 14 residues in the CDR3. CDR1 and CDR2 from the germline V gene are MDHEN and SYDVKM. Here the CDR3 DNA reads TGTGCCAGCAGTTTTGGTCAGGGGCCATATGGCTACACCTTC. It encodes CASSFGQGPYGYTF.

The chain employs TRBV19 and TRBJ1-2; a weak D match, TRBD1 (5 bases). V was trimmed by 6 bases and J by 7 bases, leaving 15 bases between them. The germline CDR1 and CDR2 sequences are LNHDA and SQIVND (reference sequence). The CDR3 is 13 residues long. The DNA of the CDR3 is TGTGCCAGTAGCATCAGGGAACGGGCTGGCTACACCTTC. Translation gives CASSIRERAGYTF. The complete variable domain, with remaining parts taken from reference TRBV19 and TRBJ1-2, reads DGGITQSPKYLFRKEGQNVTLSCEQNLNHDAMYWYRQDPGQGLRLIYYSQIVNDFQKGDIAEGYSVSREKKESFPLTVTSAQKNPTAFYLCASSIRERAGYTFGSGTRLTVV.

This chain connects TRBV5-1 to TRBJ2-1, with D perhaps matching TRBD2 (6 bases). V was clipped by 8 bases and J by 7 bases, with 22 bases between them. The CDR3 totals 15 residues. Germline CDR1 and CDR2: SGHRS and YFSETQ. The CDR3 nucleotides read TGCGCCAGTGGAGCCACGGGAGACGGGCAGAATGAGCAGTTCTTC. It encodes CASGATGDGQNEQFF.

The chain joins TRBV19 to TRBJ2-4, with TRBD1 matching over 12 bases. Germline CDR1 and CDR2: LNHDA and SQIVND (reference sequence). V lost 2 bases to trimming and J lost 5 bases; unmatched junction nucleotides: 16. The CDR3 contains 20 residues. The CDR3 loop reads CASSIRRDRGPPKRENIQYF. The CDR3 region has the DNA TGTGCCAGTAGTATAAGAAGGGACAGGGGGCCACCTAAAAGGGAAAACATTCAGTACTTC. Supplemented by reference TRBV19 and TRBJ2-4, the full variable domain reads DGGITQSPKYLFRKEGQNVTLSCEQNLNHDAMYWYRQDPGQGLRLIYYSQIVNDFQKGDIAEGYSVSREKKESFPLTVTSAQKNPTAFYLCASSIRRDRGPPKRENIQYFGAGTRLSVL.

The rearrangement uses TRBV28 and TRBJ2-3, with D possibly TRBD2 on 6 matching bases. Germline V gene data show CDR1 as MDHEN and CDR2 as SYDVKM. The CDR3 consists of 14 residues. V shed 3 bases and J shed 4 bases, with 11 bases lying between them. The CDR3 DNA is TGTGCCAGCAGTTTGGGAGGCCCCTCAGATACGCAGTATTTT. Protein sequence: CASSLGGPSDTQYF.

The V gene is TRBV27, the J gene TRBJ1-2; the D gene is possibly TRBD1 (5 bases). V shed 0 bases and J shed 0 bases, with 20 bases lying between them. The germline CDR1 and CDR2 sequences are MNHEY and SMNVEV (reference sequence). The CDR3 sequence is 19 residues long. Here the CDR3 reads CASSLSRHRDGRSNYGYTF. CDR3 DNA: TGTGCCAGCAGTTTATCGAGACACCGGGACGGCCGTTCTAACTATGGCTACACCTTC.

The chain couples TRBV5-5 to TRBJ1-2, with D possibly being TRBD1 (5 bases). The CDR3 contains 12 residues. CDR1 and CDR2 from the germline V gene are SGHKS and YYEKEE (reference sequence). V lost 5 bases to trimming and J lost 7 bases, with 12 bases between them. The DNA for the CDR3 is TGTGCCAGCAGTACGGGAACAGGTGGCTACACCTTC. Translation gives CASSTGTGGYTF.

This clone appeared once. This chain connects TRBV28 to TRBJ2-7, with D perhaps being TRBD1 or TRBD2 (5 bases each). The CDR3 consists of 15 residues. CDR1 and CDR2 from the germline V gene are MDHEN and SYDVKM. Trimming removed 6 bases at V and 1 base at J, with 16 bases between. The CDR3 DNA is TGTGCCAGCAGGAGTACCGGGACGGATTCCTACGAGCAGTACTTC. Translation: CASRSTGTDSYEQYF.

This clone was detected only once. The gene calls are TRBV7-2 and TRBJ1-1, with D unresolved. Germline V gene data show CDR1 as SGHTA and CDR2 as FQGNSA. The CDR3 loop spans 15 amino acids. The germline V and J ends were trimmed by 1 base and 1 base, with 10 bases remaining between them. CDR3 coding DNA: TGTGCCAGCAGCTTAGATCGGGGTGAGAACACTGAAGCTTTCTTT. It encodes CASSLDRGENTEAFF.

This chain joins TRBV5-6 and TRBJ2-7; a weak D match, TRBD2 (6 bases). CDR1 SGHDT and CDR2 YYEEEE come from the germline V gene. With 2 bases removed from V and 7 bases from J, the gap between germline ends came to 16 bases. The CDR3 extends over 14 amino acids. The CDR3 reads CASSFGGGAREQYF. The CDR3, as DNA: TGTGCCAGCAGCTTCGGGGGAGGAGCTAGGGAGCAGTACTTC.